This T cell receptor (beta chain) was sequenced in a study of control samples from healthy donors and cancer patients. Clones were sequenced by immunoSEQ multiplex PCR, and TCRdb holds only the in-frame ones, with some missing. The top ten hold about 3.4% of the sample, which has roughly 120,000 clones, roughly 90% seen once. The sequenced sample consisted of blood. This receptor was taken from a man aged 50-60 years in good health.

In DNA form, the CDR3 reads TGTGCCAGCAGCGTAGATGTCAGGGCCTCTGGAAACACCATATATTTT. It specifies CASSVDVRASGNTIYF. The J gene is TRBJ1-3, the V gene TRBV9, with D perhaps TRBD1 (5 bases). V lost 0 bases and J lost 0, with 10 bases in between. Germline V gives CDR1 SGDLS, CDR2 YYNGEE. This CDR3 has 16 residues.